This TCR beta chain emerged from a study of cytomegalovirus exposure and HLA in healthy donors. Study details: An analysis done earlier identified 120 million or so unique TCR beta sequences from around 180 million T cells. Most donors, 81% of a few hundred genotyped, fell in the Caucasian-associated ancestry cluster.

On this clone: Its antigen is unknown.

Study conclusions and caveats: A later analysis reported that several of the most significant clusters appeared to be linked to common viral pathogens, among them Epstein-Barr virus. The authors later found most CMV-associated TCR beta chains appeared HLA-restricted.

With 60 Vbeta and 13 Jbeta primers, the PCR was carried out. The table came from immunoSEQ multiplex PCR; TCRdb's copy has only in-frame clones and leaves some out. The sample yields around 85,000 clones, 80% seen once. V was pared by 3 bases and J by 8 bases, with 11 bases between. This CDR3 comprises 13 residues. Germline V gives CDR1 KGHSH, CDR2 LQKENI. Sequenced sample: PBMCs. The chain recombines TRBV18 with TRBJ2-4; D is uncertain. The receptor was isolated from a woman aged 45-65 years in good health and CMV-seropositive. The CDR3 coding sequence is TGTGCCAGCTCACCCAGACTCATGGACATTCAGTACTTC. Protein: CASSPRLMDIQYF. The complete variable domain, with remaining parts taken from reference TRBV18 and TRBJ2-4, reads NAGVMQNPRHLVRRRGQEARLRCSPMKGHSHVYWYRQLPEEGLKFMVYLQKENIIDESGMPKERFSAEFPKEGPSILRIQQVVRGDSAAYFCASSPRLMDIQYFGAGTRLSVL.